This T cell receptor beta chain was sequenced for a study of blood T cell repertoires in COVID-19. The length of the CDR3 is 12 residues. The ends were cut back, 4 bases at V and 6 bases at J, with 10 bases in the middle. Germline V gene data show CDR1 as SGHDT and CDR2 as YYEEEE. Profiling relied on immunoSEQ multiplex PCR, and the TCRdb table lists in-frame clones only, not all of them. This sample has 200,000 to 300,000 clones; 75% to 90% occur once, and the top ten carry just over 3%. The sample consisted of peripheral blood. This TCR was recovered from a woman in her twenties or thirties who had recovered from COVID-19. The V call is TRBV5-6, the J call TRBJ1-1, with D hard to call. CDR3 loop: CASSRVVAEAFF. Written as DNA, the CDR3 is TGTGCCAGCAGCCGGGTAGTCGCTGAAGCTTTCTTT.